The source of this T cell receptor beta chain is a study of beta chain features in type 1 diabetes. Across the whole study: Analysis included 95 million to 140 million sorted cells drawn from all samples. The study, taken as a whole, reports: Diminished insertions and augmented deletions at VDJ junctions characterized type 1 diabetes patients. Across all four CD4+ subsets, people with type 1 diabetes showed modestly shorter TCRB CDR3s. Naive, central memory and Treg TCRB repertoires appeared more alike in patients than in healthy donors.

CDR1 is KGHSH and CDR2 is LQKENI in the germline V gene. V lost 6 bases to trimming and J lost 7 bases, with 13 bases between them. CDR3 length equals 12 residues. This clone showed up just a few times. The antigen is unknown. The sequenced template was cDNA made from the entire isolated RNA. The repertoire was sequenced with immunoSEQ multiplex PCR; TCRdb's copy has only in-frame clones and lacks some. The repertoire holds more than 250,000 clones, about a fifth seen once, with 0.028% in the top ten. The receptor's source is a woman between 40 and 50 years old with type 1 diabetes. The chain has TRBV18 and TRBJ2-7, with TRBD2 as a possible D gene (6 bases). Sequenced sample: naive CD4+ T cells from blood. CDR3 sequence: CASSQVGGEQYF. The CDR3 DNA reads TGTGCCAGCTCTCAGGTCGGAGGGGAGCAGTACTTC.